The 28 T cell receptor beta chains below come from one sample, sequenced in a study of early stage breast cancer tumors. TCRdb's copy holds only in-frame clones and misses some; the assay was immunoSEQ multiplex PCR. The table shows about 63,000 clones, with approximately 80% occurring only once. Material: blood. These receptors originate from a person between 30 and 45 years old with breast cancer.

The chain combines TRBV7-9 with TRBJ2-1, with 12 bases that match TRBD1. This CDR3 is built from 17 residues. V was pared by 2 bases and J by 3 bases, with 5 bases of the junction left unmatched. CDR1 is SEHNR, CDR2 FQNEAQ, per germline (reference sequence). CDR3 residues: CASSLTGTGGLYNEQFF. In nucleotides, the CDR3 is TGTGCCAGCAGCTTAACCGGGACAGGGGGCCTCTACAATGAGCAGTTCTTC. The full variable domain, its missing parts supplied by reference TRBV7-9 and TRBJ2-1, is DTGVSQNPRHKITKRGQNVTFRCDPISEHNRLYWYRQTLGQGPEFLTYFQNEAQLEKSRLLSDRFSAERPKGSFSTLEIQRTEQGDSAMYLCASSLTGTGGLYNEQFFGPGTRLTVL.

V and J are TRBV7-2 and TRBJ2-1; 8 bases map to TRBD2. CDR3 length: 16 amino acids. Trimming removed 4 bases from V and 12 bases from J; junction bases left unmatched: 17. The germline V gene has CDR1 SGHTA and CDR2 FQGNSA. The CDR3 DNA reads as TGTGCCAGCAGCTCCAGCGAGGGCGTTCCGGCGGGAGGGCAGTTCTTC. Its protein product is CASSSSEGVPAGGQFF.

The chain has TRBV7-2 and TRBJ2-7; 11 nucleotides line up with TRBD2. Germline V lookup: CDR1 SGHTA, CDR2 FQGNSA. Unmatched junction bases numbered 8, after V lost 5 bases and J lost 5 bases. The CDR3 length is 15 residues. The CDR3 DNA follows: TGTGCCAGCAGCCTCGGACTAGCGGGTAGAAACGAGCAGTACTTC. This codes for CASSLGLAGRNEQYF.

This clone was counted only a few times. This chain joins TRBV27 and TRBJ1-5; D is unclear. CDR1 and CDR2 (germline): MNHEY, SMNVEV (reference sequence). Trimming shortened V by 5 bases and J by 2 bases, and 13 bases separated the two germline ends. The CDR3 is 15 residues long. The CDR3, as DNA: TGTGCCAGCAGTCACTCCATCACCGGCAATCAGCCCCAGCATTTT. Amino acid sequence: CASSHSITGNQPQHF.

This clone came up a few times. The chain couples TRBV27 to TRBJ1-2, with D unresolved. The V and J ends lost 5 bases and 4 bases respectively, with 14 bases between them. The germline CDR1 and CDR2 sequences are MNHEY and SMNVEV (reference sequence). CDR3 length equals 14 residues. CDR3 sequence reads: CASSINFGSYGYTF. The CDR3 nucleotides read TGTGCCAGCAGTATAAATTTCGGAAGCTATGGCTACACCTTC.

This chain joins TRBV4-1 and TRBJ2-7; D is perhaps TRBD2 (6 bases). The germline gives CDR1 MGHRA, CDR2 YSYEKL. CDR3 length: 15 amino acids. V shed 2 bases and J shed 0 bases, with 11 bases lying between them. The CDR3 protein is CASSQWREYSYEQYF. CDR3 nucleotide sequence: TGCGCCAGCAGCCAATGGCGGGAATACTCCTACGAGCAGTACTTC.

The chain combines TRBV9 with TRBJ1-2; 9 bases fit TRBD1. The CDR3 is 17 amino acids. The germline V gene has CDR1 SGDLS and CDR2 YYNGEE. The J segment lost 4 bases and the V segment lost 3 bases, leaving 13 bases of the junction unmatched. The CDR3 region has the DNA TGTGCCAGCAGCGCCCTAGCGGGACAGGGCCTTTCCTATGGCTACACCTTC. This codes for CASSALAGQGLSYGYTF.

The chain combines TRBV5-1 with TRBJ2-7, with 10 bases matching TRBD2. CDR3 size: 18 residues. Germline V lookup: CDR1 SGHRS, CDR2 YFSETQ. V was pared by 3 bases and J by 4 bases, with 16 bases of the junction left unmatched. Here the CDR3 reads CASSWTGTSASSGYEQYF. The CDR3 DNA reads as TGCGCCAGCAGCTGGACAGGGACTAGCGCCTCAAGTGGTTACGAGCAGTACTTC. The whole variable domain, filled in from reference TRBV5-1 and TRBJ2-7, reads KAGVTQTPRYLIKTRGQQVTLSCSPISGHRSVSWYQQTPGQGLQFLFEYFSETQRNKGNFPGRFSGRQFSNSRSEMNVSTLELGDSALYLCASSWTGTSASSGYEQYFGPGTRLTVT.

This clone was detected a few times. The chain joins TRBV19 to TRBJ1-5, with unresolved D. The CDR3 spans 11 residues. With 4 bases removed from V and 14 bases from J, the gap between germline ends came to 12 bases. From germline, CDR1 is LNHDA and CDR2 SQIVND (reference sequence). The CDR3 is CASSTDSRKHF. Written as DNA, the CDR3 is TGTGCCAGTAGTACGGACTCCCGGAAGCATTTT.

The chain recombines TRBV2 with TRBJ1-1; D may be TRBD1 (6 bases). Germline lookup yields CDR1 SNHLY and CDR2 FYNNEI. V lost 4 bases, J lost 3 bases, and 12 bases lay in between. The CDR3 totals 14 residues. Written as DNA, the CDR3 is TGTGCCAGCAGTGCACAGGGTCTCGACACTGAAGCTTTCTTT. Protein product: CASSAQGLDTEAFF.

The chain is built from TRBV5-6 and TRBJ2-5; 9 nucleotides align to TRBD2. V gave up 1 base and J gave up 0 bases; unmatched junction bases: 4. Germline V lookup: CDR1 SGHDT, CDR2 YYEEEE. CDR3 length: 16 residues. The CDR3 DNA is TGTGCCAGCAGCTTGTGGCGGGAGGGGTACCAAGAGACCCAGTACTTC. Translated, it gives CASSLWREGYQETQYF. Looking up the rest from reference TRBV5-6 and TRBJ2-5 gives the full variable domain: DAGVTQSPTHLIKTRGQQVTLRCSPKSGHDTVSWYQQALGQGPQFIFQYYEEEERQRGNFPDRFSGHQFPNYSSELNVNALLLGDSALYLCASSLWREGYQETQYFGPGTRLLVL.

This clone was counted a single time. The chain is built from TRBV1 and TRBJ2-1; TRBD2, the D gene given by the table, was not confirmed from the DNA. TRBV1 corresponds to a pseudogene. This CDR3 has 15 residues. CDR3 protein: CTSSQDPLDYNEQFF. The CDR3 nucleotides read TGCACCAGCAGCCAAGATCCCCTAGATTACAATGAGCAGTTCTTC.

The chain is built from TRBV5-1 and TRBJ2-2, with 12 bases fitting TRBD2. The CDR3 is made up of 16 amino acids. Germline CDR1 and CDR2: SGHRS and YFSETQ. Trimming cost V 3 bases and J 2 bases; bases outside gene matches: 2. Here the CDR3 DNA reads TGCGCCAGCAGCTCGACTAGCGGGAGAAACACCGGGGAGCTGTTTTTT. Translating gives CASSSTSGRNTGELFF.

V and J are TRBV2 and TRBJ2-3, with 13 bases fitting TRBD2. V lost 5 bases to trimming and J lost 2 bases; unmatched junction nucleotides: 4. Germline V gene sequence: CDR1 SNHLY, CDR2 FYNNEI. The CDR3 runs to 16 residues. The CDR3 protein is CASSKGLAGFTDTQYF. The CDR3 DNA follows: TGTGCCAGCAGTAAGGGACTAGCGGGATTCACAGATACGCAGTATTTT. The full variable domain, rest sourced from reference TRBV2 and TRBJ2-3, is EPEVTQTPSHQVTQMGQEVILRCVPISNHLYFYWYRQILGQKVEFLVSFYNNEISEKSEIFDDQFSVERPDGSNFTLKIRSTKLEDSAMYFCASSKGLAGFTDTQYFGPGTRLTVL.

This sequence joins TRBV5-1 and TRBJ2-3, with D tentatively TRBD1 (5 bases). The CDR3 length is 14 residues. Trimming pared 2 bases from V and 5 bases from J, leaving 12 bases between. The germline gives CDR1 SGHRS, CDR2 YFSETQ. Written as DNA, the CDR3 is TGCGCCAGCAGCTTCAGGGTCGAAGGAGATACGCAGTATTTT. It translates to CASSFRVEGDTQYF.

This rearrangement joins TRBV10-3 to TRBJ1-2, with 9 bases aligning to TRBD1. This CDR3 region has 14 residues. The V and J ends lost 7 bases and 4 bases, in that order; junction bases with no gene match: 7. Germline CDR1 ENHRY, CDR2 SYGVKD. The CDR3 reads CAIKGQGNTYGYTF. In nucleotides, the CDR3 is TGTGCCATCAAGGGACAGGGCAACACCTATGGCTACACCTTC.

This chain joins TRBV5-4 and TRBJ1-1, with 9 bases that match TRBD1. This CDR3 has 12 residues. The J segment lost 10 bases and the V segment lost 3 bases, leaving 4 bases of the junction unmatched. In germline, CDR1 is SGHNT, CDR2 YYREEE (reference sequence). The CDR3 spells CASSWTGVGAFF. The CDR3 nucleotides are TGTGCCAGCAGCTGGACAGGGGTCGGAGCTTTCTTT.

V is TRBV10-2 and J is TRBJ2-2; 7 bases are shared with TRBD2. Germline V CDR1 and CDR2: WSHSY, SAAADI. V was pared by 6 bases and J by 0 bases, with 10 bases of the junction left unmatched. The CDR3 is 17 residues long. The CDR3 sequence: CASSHRLAGANTGELFF. In DNA, the CDR3 is TGCGCCAGCAGCCACCGGCTGGCGGGGGCGAACACCGGGGAGCTGTTTTTT.

The CDR3 coding sequence is TGTGCCAGCAGCTTTAGTGTGGACAGCTATGGCTACACCTTC. This codes for CASSFSVDSYGYTF. This chain links TRBV11-2 with TRBJ1-2, with D maybe TRBD1 (6 bases). From germline, CDR1 is SGHAT and CDR2 FQNNGV. V shed 3 bases and J shed 4 bases, with 12 bases lying between them. The CDR3 consists of 14 residues.

The genes are TRBV5-1 and TRBJ1-1; a weak D match, TRBD1 (5 bases). V gave up 4 bases and J gave up 4 bases, with 14 bases separating them. CDR1 and CDR2 (germline): SGHRS, YFSETQ. CDR3 length: 14 amino acids. This chain's CDR3 is CASSALDGGTEAFF. CDR3 nucleotide sequence: TGCGCCAGCAGCGCACTGGACGGGGGCACTGAAGCTTTCTTT.

The gene calls are TRBV11-3 and TRBJ2-2; a weak D match, TRBD2 (6 bases). Per the germline V gene, CDR1 is SGHNT and CDR2 is YENEEA. Deletions cut 5 bases from V and 4 bases from J, with 11 bases between. The CDR3 totals 14 residues. The CDR3, as DNA: TGTGCCAGCAGCGCCGGGACTCGCACCGGGGAGCTGTTTTTT. This gives the protein CASSAGTRTGELFF.

The chain links TRBV12-5 to TRBJ1-1; TRBD1 is a possible D gene (6 bases). The V gene's germline CDR1 is LGHNT and CDR2 FRNRAP. This CDR3 is built from 14 residues. V was clipped by 6 bases and J by 4 bases, with 15 bases between them. This CDR3 reads CASGVQGLATEAFF. CDR3 nucleotides: TGTGCTAGTGGCGTACAGGGTTTGGCCACTGAAGCTTTCTTT. The entire variable domain, with the rest obtained from reference TRBV12-5 and TRBJ1-1, is as follows: DARVTQTPRHKVTEMGQEVTMRCQPILGHNTVFWYRQTMMQGLELLAYFRNRAPLDDSGMPKDRFSAEMPDATLATLKIQPSEPRDSAVYFCASGVQGLATEAFFGQGTRLTVV.

This chain connects TRBV30 to TRBJ1-2, with D unresolved. The CDR3 spans 13 residues. The germline gives CDR1 GTSNPN, CDR2 SVGIG (reference sequence). Trimming took off 3 bases at V and 8 bases at J, with 16 bases between the two ends. This chain's CDR3 is CAWRETEMGGYTF. In DNA form, the CDR3 reads TGTGCCTGGAGGGAGACCGAAATGGGAGGCTACACCTTC.

CDR3 residues: CAWSGDRPRDYGYTF. CDR3 coding DNA: TGTGCCTGGAGTGGGGACAGGCCGAGGGACTATGGCTACACCTTC. The V gene is TRBV30, the J gene TRBJ1-2; 8 nucleotides align to TRBD1. This CDR3 spans 15 amino acids. V was clipped by 1 base and J by 3 bases; unmatched bases: 7. CDR1 and CDR2 from the germline V gene are GTSNPN and SVGIG (reference sequence).

The chain recombines TRBV7-6 with TRBJ2-7; D may be TRBD2 (5 bases). Trimming pared 1 base from V and 2 bases from J, leaving 9 bases between. The CDR3 extends over 14 amino acids. Germline CDR1 SGHVS, CDR2 FNYEAQ. CDR3 region: CASSLGGRTYEQYF. The CDR3 DNA reads TGTGCCAGCAGCTTAGGAGGGAGAACCTACGAGCAGTACTTC. Full variable domain (rest looked up from reference TRBV7-6 and TRBJ2-7): GAGVSQSPRYKVTKRGQDVALRCDPISGHVSLYWYRQALGQGPEFLTYFNYEAQQDKSGLPNDRFSAERPEGSISTLTIQRTEQRDSAMYRCASSLGGRTYEQYFGPGTRLTVT.

The J gene is TRBJ1-2, the V gene TRBV5-1; 10 nucleotides align to TRBD1. The CDR3 extends over 14 amino acids. CDR1 is SGHRS, CDR2 YFSETQ, per germline. V was pared by 4 bases and J by 3 bases, with 3 bases of the junction left unmatched. For the CDR3, the DNA is TGCGCCAGCAGCCCGGGGACAGGGGACTATGGCTACACCTTC. Translated: CASSPGTGDYGYTF. Complete variable domain (other parts from reference TRBV5-1 and TRBJ1-2): KAGVTQTPRYLIKTRGQQVTLSCSPISGHRSVSWYQQTPGQGLQFLFEYFSETQRNKGNFPGRFSGRQFSNSRSEMNVSTLELGDSALYLCASSPGTGDYGYTFGSGTRLTVV.

The chain combines TRBV10-3 with TRBJ1-2; TRBD1 matches 9 bases. The CDR3 extends over 14 amino acids. CDR1 is ENHRY, CDR2 SYGVKD, per germline. V shed 4 bases, J shed 7 bases, and the junction held 7 bases outside the gene matches. The CDR3, as DNA: TGTGCCATCAGTGTAGGACAGGGGCGACGTGGCTACACCTTC. Translated, it gives CAISVGQGRRGYTF.

The chain couples TRBV18 to TRBJ1-4; 10 bases match TRBD1. CDR1 KGHSH and CDR2 LQKENI come from the germline V gene. With V trimmed by 0 bases and J by 7 bases, 2 bases remained unmatched. The CDR3 loop spans 15 amino acids. DNA for the CDR3: TGTGCCAGCTCACCACCCGACAGGGGGCGTGAAAAACTGTTTTTT. This translates into CASSPPDRGREKLFF.